A selection of T cell receptor beta chains follows, all from one sample in a study of cytomegalovirus exposure and HLA in healthy donors. Sequenced by immunoSEQ multiplex PCR; TCRdb stores in-frame clones only, minus some. The sample lists some 110,000 clones, nearly 75% occurring once. The specimen sequenced was PBMCs. Receptors were obtained from a man aged 30 to 45 in good health and CMV-seropositive. CDR3s include the opening cysteine and the closing phenylalanine or tryptophan.

CDR3 protein | V gene
CATSRGQGTETQYF | TRBV15
CASSWTGGLSSGANVLTF | TRBV18
CASSKVGARSSGNTIYF | TRBV21-1
CASSEVDYTEAFF | TRBV6-1
CASSSDYPDTQYF | TRBV27
CASSTTGGYYEQYF | TRBV6-5
CASSQVRQPFEAFF | TRBV14
CSAGELFF | TRBV28
CASSVGQGLETQYF | TRBV9
CAWNGGSGTSNTGELFF | TRBV30
CASSLETGKGYEQYF | TRBV7-2
CASSEMRLDTEAFF | TRBV2
CASSLDFGSQVGGSTDTQYF | TRBV7-6
CASSLFGGGSNTGELFF | TRBV11-3
CASSPGQGGTEAFF | TRBV4-2
CASSPASGGALDTQYF | TRBV5-1
CASRPGQRSYNEQFF | TRBV7-2
CASSAGTVNTEAFF | TRBV7-9
CASSQDTSWAYEQYF | TRBV4-1
CASSPAATRMDEQYF | TRBV9
CASSAGSSYEQYF | TRBV27
CATAVAASYNEQFF | TRBV19
CASSPRTGGWEQFF | TRBV6-5
CASSPTGTGNTIYF | TRBV28
CASSLADRLGGEKLFF | TRBV5-4
CASSALWANVLTF | TRBV9
CASRTGQTAEAFF | TRBV2
CASSAGTGGTGELFF | TRBV9
CASSTGQGSNSGNTIYF | TRBV5-4
CASSASGGGSYEQYF | TRBV9
CASGKELGDRGPFNYGYTF | TRBV12-5
CASSRDRGLDEQYF | TRBV7-2
CASSPGTRREQYF | TRBV7-2
CAWSTGYWGYTF | TRBV30
CASSLSFNQPQHF | TRBV7-2
CASSFLAGGAYEQYF | TRBV7-8
CARSEGDRSYEQYF | TRBV5-3
CASSLEEGARLGTFF | TRBV7-9
CASSLDRGHGYTF | TRBV5-6
CASNEGENTEAFF | TRBV9
CASSEEGQGLSYEQYF | TRBV25-1
CASSPTKYEQYF | TRBV6-5
CASSLVPGQHQPQHF | TRBV5-1
CAIRTEGAGEQYF | TRBV10-3
CAWTTGGTEAFF | TRBV30
CASSQERSGYTEAFF | TRBV5-1
CASSLTSGGATGELFF | TRBV7-6
CASSQEGGIVGTDTQYF | TRBV4-1
CASRIQGAYTEAFF | TRBV6-6
CASTRGLFSTGELFF | TRBV5-6
CASSGADTQYF | TRBV7-6
CASSLAGTGGGYTF | TRBV7-8
CASRETGNQPQHF | TRBV6-5
CASSPDQAQETQYF | TRBV18
CAIKKNTGGLYEQYF | TRBV10-3
CASSYTGGGSPLHF | TRBV7-2
CASSVRQLSTDTQYF | TRBV6-5